A single sample is the source of the 5 T cell receptor beta chains below, sequenced in a study. TCRdb recomputed calls from the RT-PCR reads with MiXCR, one row per CDR3 protein. This table holds about 700,000 distinct CDR3 sequences, approximately 15% found once. Sequencing input: memory CD4+ T cells from blood. These receptors were obtained from a female donor in good health, serving as a healthy control.

This clonotype was observed a handful of times. The rearrangement uses TRBV28 and TRBJ1-6; D is undetermined. The germline CDR1 and CDR2 sequences are MDHEN and SYDVKM. There are 15 residues in the CDR3. V was cut by 3 bases and J by 8 bases, with 14 bases left in between. The CDR3 DNA sequence: TGTGCCAGCAGTTTTAGGGCGAGGTGGGATTCACCCCTCCACTTT. Protein product: CASSFRARWDSPLHF.

The rearrangement links TRBV6-5 to TRBJ1-1; D ambiguous. The CDR3 consists of 14 residues. Germline assignment: CDR1 MNHEY and CDR2 SVGAGI. With 1 base removed from V and 1 base from J, the gap between germline ends came to 7 bases. The DNA of the CDR3 is TGTGCCAGCAGTTACTTGGGGAGGAACACTGAAGCTTTCTTT. Its protein product is CASSYLGRNTEAFF.

This clonotype was seen ten or more times. J is TRBJ1-2 and V is TRBV7-2; D not certain. The CDR3 sequence is 13 residues long. The V and J ends lost 8 bases and 8 bases respectively, with 18 bases between them. Germline CDR1 is SGHTA and CDR2 is FQGNSA. CDR3 protein: CASANRADWGYTF. For the CDR3, the DNA is TGTGCCAGCGCCAATCGGGCTGATTGGGGCTACACCTTC.

The chain couples TRBV5-6 to TRBJ2-1; 9 positions agree with TRBD2. This CDR3 contains 15 residues. V shed 0 bases, J shed 6 bases, and the junction held 4 bases outside the gene matches. The germline V gene has CDR1 SGHDT and CDR2 YYEEEE. The CDR3 region has the DNA TGTGCCAGCAGCTTGGAGGGCGGGAGGGCCAATGAGCAGTTCTTC. Translation: CASSLEGGRANEQFF.

The chain's CDR3 is CASSPNGHTDTQYF. In DNA, the CDR3 is TGTGCCAGCAGCCCGAATGGGCACACAGATACGCAGTATTTT. The chain employs TRBV7-9 and TRBJ2-3; no firm D call. The germline gives CDR1 SEHNR, CDR2 FQNEAQ (reference sequence). The length of the CDR3 is 14 residues. The V gene lost 5 bases and the J gene lost 2 bases, with 11 bases spanning the gap. Full variable domain (rest looked up from reference TRBV7-9 and TRBJ2-3): DTGVSQNPRHKITKRGQNVTFRCDPISEHNRLYWYRQTLGQGPEFLTYFQNEAQLEKSRLLSDRFSAERPKGSFSTLEIQRTEQGDSAMYLCASSPNGHTDTQYFGPGTRLTVL.